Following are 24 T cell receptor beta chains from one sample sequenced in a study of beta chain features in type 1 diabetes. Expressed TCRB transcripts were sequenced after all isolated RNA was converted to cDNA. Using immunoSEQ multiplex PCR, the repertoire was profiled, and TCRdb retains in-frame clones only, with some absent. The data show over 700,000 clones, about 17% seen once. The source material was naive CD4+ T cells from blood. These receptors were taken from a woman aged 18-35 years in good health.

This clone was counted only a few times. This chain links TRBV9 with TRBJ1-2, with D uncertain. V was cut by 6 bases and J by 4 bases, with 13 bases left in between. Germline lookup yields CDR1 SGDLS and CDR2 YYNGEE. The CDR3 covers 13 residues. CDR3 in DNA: TGTGCCAGCACCCCCGTCTCGGGCTATGGCTACACCTTC. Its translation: CASTPVSGYGYTF.

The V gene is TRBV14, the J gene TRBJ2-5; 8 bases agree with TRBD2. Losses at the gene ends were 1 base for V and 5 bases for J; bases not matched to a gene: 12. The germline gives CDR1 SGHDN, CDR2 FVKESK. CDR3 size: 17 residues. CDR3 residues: CASSQAIKSGSRETQYF. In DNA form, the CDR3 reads TGTGCCAGCAGCCAAGCAATAAAAAGCGGGAGTCGGGAGACCCAGTACTTC. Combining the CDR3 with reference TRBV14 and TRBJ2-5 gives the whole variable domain EAGVTQFPSHSVIEKGQTVTLRCDPISGHDNLYWYRRVMGKEIKFLLHFVKESKQDESGMPNNRFLAERTGGTYSTLKVQPAELEDSGVYFCASSQAIKSGSRETQYFGPGTRLLVL.

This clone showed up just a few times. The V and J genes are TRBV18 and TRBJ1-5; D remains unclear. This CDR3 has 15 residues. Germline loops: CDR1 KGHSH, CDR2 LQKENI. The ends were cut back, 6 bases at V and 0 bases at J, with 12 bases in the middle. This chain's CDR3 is CASSQVGVSNQPQHF. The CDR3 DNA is TGTGCCAGCTCGCAGGTAGGAGTTAGCAATCAGCCCCAGCATTTT.

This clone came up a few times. CDR3 protein: CASTVNRASGHNEQFF. CDR3 DNA: TGTGCCAGCACCGTTAATCGGGCTAGCGGACACAATGAGCAGTTCTTC. V and J are TRBV2 and TRBJ2-1, with 7 bases that match TRBD2. Trimming at V came to 7 bases and at J to 5 bases, leaving 14 bases not matched to a gene. Germline V gene sequence: CDR1 SNHLY, CDR2 FYNNEI. This CDR3 has 16 residues.

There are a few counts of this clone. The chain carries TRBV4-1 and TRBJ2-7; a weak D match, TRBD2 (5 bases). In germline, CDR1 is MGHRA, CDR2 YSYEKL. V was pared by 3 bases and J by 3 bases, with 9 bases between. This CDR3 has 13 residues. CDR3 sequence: CASSHQRNYEQYF. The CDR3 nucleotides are TGCGCCAGCAGCCATCAGCGGAACTACGAGCAGTACTTC.

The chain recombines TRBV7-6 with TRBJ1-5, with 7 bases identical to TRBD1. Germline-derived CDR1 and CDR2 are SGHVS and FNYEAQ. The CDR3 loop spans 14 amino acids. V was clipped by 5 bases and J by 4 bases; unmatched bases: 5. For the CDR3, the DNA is TGTGCCAGCAGCCTGGGACAGCTTAATCAGCCCCAGCATTTT. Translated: CASSLGQLNQPQHF.

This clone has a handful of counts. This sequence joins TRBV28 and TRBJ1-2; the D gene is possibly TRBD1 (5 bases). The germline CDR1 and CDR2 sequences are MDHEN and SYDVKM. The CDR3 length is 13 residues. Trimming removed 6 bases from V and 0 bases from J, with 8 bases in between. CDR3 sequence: CASSKTANYGYTF. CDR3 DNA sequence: TGTGCCAGCAGCAAGACAGCTAACTATGGCTACACCTTC.

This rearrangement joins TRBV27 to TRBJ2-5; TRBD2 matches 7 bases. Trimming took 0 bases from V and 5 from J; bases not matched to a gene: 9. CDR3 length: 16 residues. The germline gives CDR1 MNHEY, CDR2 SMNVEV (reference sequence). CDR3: CASSLSWGGSGETQYF. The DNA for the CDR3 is TGTGCCAGCAGTTTATCGTGGGGCGGGAGTGGTGAGACCCAGTACTTC.

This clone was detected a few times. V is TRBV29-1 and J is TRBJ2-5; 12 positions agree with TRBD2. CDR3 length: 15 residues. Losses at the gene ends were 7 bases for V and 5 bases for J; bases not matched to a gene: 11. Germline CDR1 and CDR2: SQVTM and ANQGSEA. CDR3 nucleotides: TGCAGCGGGAGACTAGCGGGAGACGCAGGGGAGACCCAGTACTTC. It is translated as CSGRLAGDAGETQYF. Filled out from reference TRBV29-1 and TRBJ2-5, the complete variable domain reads SAVISQKPSRDICQRGTSLTIQCQVDSQVTMMFWYRQQPGQSLTLIATANQGSEATYESGFVIDKFPISRPNLTFSTLTVSNMSPEDSSIYLCSGRLAGDAGETQYFGPGTRLLVL.

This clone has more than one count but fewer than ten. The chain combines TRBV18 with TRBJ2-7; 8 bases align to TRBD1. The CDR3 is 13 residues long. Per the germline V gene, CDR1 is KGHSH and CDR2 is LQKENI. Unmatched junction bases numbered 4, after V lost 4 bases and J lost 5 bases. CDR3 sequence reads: CASSRGQGNEQYF. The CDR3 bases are TGTGCCAGCTCACGCGGACAGGGAAACGAGCAGTACTTC. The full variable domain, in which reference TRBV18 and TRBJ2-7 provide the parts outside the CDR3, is NAGVMQNPRHLVRRRGQEARLRCSPMKGHSHVYWYRQLPEEGLKFMVYLQKENIIDESGMPKERFSAEFPKEGPSILRIQQVVRGDSAAYFCASSRGQGNEQYFGPGTRLTVT.

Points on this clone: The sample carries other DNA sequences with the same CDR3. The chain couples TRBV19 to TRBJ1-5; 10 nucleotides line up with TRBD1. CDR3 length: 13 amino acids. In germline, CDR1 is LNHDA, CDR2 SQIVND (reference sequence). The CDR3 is CASSGTGDQPQHF. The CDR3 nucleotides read TGTGCGAGCTCCGGGACAGGGGATCAGCCCCAGCATTTT.

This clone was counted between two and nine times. The chain's CDR3 is CASTPTLGPVADTQYF. The CDR3 DNA reads as TGTGCCAGCACCCCGACATTAGGGCCGGTCGCAGATACGCAGTATTTT. J is TRBJ2-3 and V is TRBV18, with D unresolved. Germline V gives CDR1 KGHSH, CDR2 LQKENI. V shed 8 bases and J shed 4 bases, with 22 bases lying between them. CDR3 length: 16 amino acids.

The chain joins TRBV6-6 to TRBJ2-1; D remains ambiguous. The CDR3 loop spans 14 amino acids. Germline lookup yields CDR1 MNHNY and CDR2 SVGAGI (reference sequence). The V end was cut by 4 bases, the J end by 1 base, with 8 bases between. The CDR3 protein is CASSSWDSYNEQFF. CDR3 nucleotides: TGTGCCAGCAGTTCCTGGGATTCCTACAATGAGCAGTTCTTC.

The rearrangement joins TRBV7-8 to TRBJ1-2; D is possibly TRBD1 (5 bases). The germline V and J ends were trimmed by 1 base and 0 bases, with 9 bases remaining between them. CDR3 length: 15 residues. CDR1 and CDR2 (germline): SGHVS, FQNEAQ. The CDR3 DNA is TGTGCCAGCAGCTTAGGACAGCCGTCTAACTATGGCTACACCTTC. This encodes CASSLGQPSNYGYTF.

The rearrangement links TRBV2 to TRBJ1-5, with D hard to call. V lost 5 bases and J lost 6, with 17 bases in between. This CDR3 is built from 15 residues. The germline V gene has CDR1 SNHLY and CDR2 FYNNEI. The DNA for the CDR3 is TGTGCCAGCAGTTCGGGCCTCCCGCAAGCTCAGCCCCAGCATTTT. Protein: CASSSGLPQAQPQHF.

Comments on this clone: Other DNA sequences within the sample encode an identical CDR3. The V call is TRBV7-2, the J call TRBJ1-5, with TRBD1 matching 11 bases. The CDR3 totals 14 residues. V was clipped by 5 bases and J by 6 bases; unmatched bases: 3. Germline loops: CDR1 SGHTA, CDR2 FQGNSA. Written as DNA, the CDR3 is TGTGCCAGCAGCCCCGGGACAGGGGGTCAGCCCCAGCATTTT. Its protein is CASSPGTGGQPQHF.

CDR3 in DNA: TGTGCCACCAGCCCTTCCGGGACAGGGGTGTGGAATGGCTACACCTTC. Its translation is CATSPSGTGVWNGYTF. The V gene is TRBV15, the J gene TRBJ1-2, with 10 nucleotides matching TRBD1. The CDR3 spans 16 residues. V shed 5 bases and J 6 bases; nucleotides not matched to a gene: 12. Germline V gives CDR1 LNHNV, CDR2 YYDKDF (reference sequence).

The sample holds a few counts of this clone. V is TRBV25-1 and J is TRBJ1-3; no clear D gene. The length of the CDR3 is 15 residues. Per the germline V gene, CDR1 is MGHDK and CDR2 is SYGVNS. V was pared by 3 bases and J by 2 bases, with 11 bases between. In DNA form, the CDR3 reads TGTGCCAGCAGTGATCGCCTAGGACCTGGAAACACCATATATTTT. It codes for CASSDRLGPGNTIYF.

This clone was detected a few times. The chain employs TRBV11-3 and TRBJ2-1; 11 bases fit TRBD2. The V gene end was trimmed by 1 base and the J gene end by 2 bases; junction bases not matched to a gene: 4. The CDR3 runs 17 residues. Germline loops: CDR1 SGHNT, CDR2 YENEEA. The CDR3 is CASSLGLAGSPYNEQFF. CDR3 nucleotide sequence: TGTGCCAGCAGCTTAGGACTAGCGGGATCTCCCTACAATGAGCAGTTCTTC.

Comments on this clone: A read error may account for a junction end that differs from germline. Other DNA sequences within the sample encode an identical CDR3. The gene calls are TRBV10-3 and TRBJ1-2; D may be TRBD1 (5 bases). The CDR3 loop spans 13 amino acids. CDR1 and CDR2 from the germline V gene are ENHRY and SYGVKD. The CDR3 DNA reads TGTGCCATCAGTGAGCCAGGGAAAGGTGGCTACACTTTC. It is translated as CAISEPGKGGYTF.

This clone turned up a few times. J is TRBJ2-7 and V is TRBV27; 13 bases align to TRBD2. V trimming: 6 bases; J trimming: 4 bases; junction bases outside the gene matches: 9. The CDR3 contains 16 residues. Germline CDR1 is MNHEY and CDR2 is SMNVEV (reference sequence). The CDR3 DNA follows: TGTGCCAGCAGCCGACTAGCGGGAGGCGCCGGGTACGAGCAGTACTTC. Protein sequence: CASSRLAGGAGYEQYF.

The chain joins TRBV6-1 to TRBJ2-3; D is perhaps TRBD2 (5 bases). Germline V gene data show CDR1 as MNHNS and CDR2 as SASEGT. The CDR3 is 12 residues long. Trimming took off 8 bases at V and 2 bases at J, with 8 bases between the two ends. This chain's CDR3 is CASADYTDTQYF. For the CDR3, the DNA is TGTGCCAGCGCTGACTACACAGATACGCAGTATTTT.

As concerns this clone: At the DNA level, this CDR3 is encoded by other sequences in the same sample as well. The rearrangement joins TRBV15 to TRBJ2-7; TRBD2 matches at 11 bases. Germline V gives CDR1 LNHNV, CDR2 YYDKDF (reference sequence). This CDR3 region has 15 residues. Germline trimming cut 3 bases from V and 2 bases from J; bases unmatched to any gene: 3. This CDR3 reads CATSRVAGGAYEQYF. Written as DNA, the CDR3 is TGTGCCACCAGCAGGGTAGCGGGAGGGGCCTACGAGCAGTACTTC.

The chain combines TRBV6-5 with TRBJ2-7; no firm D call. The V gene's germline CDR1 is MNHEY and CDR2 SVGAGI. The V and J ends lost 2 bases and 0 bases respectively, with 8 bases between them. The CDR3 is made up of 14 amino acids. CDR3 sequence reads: CASSYPTSSYEQYF. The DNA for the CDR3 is TGTGCCAGCAGTTACCCTACATCCTCCTACGAGCAGTACTTC.